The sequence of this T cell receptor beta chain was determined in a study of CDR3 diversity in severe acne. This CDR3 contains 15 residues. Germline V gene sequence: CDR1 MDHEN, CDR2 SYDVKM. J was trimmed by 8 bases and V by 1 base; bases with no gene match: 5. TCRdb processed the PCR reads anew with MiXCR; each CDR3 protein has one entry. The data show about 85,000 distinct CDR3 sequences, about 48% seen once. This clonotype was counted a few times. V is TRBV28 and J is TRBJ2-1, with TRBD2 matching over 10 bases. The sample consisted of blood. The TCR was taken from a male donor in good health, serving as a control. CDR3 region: CASSLYLAGVYEQFF. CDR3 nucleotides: TGTGCCAGCAGTTTATACCTAGCGGGAGTATATGAGCAGTTCTTC. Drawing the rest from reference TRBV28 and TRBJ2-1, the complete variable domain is DVKVTQSSRYLVKRTGEKVFLECVQDMDHENMFWYRQDPGLGLRLIYFSYDVKMKEKGDIPEGYSVSREKKERFSLILESASTNQTSMYLCASSLYLAGVYEQFFGPGTRLTVL.